A single sample gave rise to the 30 T cell receptor beta chains below, sequenced in a study of human T cells and chemical hapten exposure. Stated time point: patch test 2, 6 weeks after DPC sensitization. This sample's treatment: therapeutic diphenylcyclopropenone sensitization with weekly scalp DPC. One entry per CDR3 protein, called by TCRdb with MiXCR from the RACE reads. The sample lists more than 90,000 distinct CDR3 sequences, 11% occurring once. The source was whole blood, collected in connection with sensitization to the hapten diphenylcyclopropenone (DPC). The source is a woman aged 40 to 55 with alopecia areata. Some clones in this sample may be carry-over from other donors' samples.

This chain uses TRBV9 with TRBJ1-3; unclear D gene. V was shortened by 3 bases and J by 1 base, with 17 bases between the two germline ends. This CDR3 has 17 residues. Per the germline V gene, CDR1 is SGDLS and CDR2 is YYNGEE. The CDR3 DNA reads as TGTGCCAGCAGCGCCTCCCGAGTATTCTCTTCTGGAAACACCATATATTTT. This gives the protein CASSASRVFSSGNTIYF.

This clonotype has at least ten counts. The chain recombines TRBV5-1 with TRBJ1-1; TRBD1 agrees at 8 bases. CDR1 SGHRS and CDR2 YFSETQ come from the germline V gene. The length of the CDR3 is 14 residues. V shed 2 bases, J shed 4 bases, and the junction held 4 bases outside the gene matches. The DNA of the CDR3 is TGCGCCAGCAGCTTACAGGGGGAGGGCACTGAAGCTTTCTTT. It is translated as CASSLQGEGTEAFF. Looking up the rest from reference TRBV5-1 and TRBJ1-1 gives the full variable domain: KAGVTQTPRYLIKTRGQQVTLSCSPISGHRSVSWYQQTPGQGLQFLFEYFSETQRNKGNFPGRFSGRQFSNSRSEMNVSTLELGDSALYLCASSLQGEGTEAFFGQGTRLTVV.

This clonotype was recorded at least ten times. The chain has TRBV20-1 and TRBJ2-3, with 7 bases aligning to TRBD2. Germline-derived CDR1 and CDR2 are DFQATT and SNEGSKA (reference sequence). V lost 3 bases, J lost 1 base, and 10 bases stayed unmatched. The CDR3 covers 16 residues. The CDR3 bases are TGCAGTGCTAGGGCGGGGGTCAGGATGGGCACAGATACGCAGTATTTT. Its translation: CSARAGVRMGTDTQYF.

This clonotype has at least ten counts. The chain has TRBV19 and TRBJ2-4; D may be TRBD1 (6 bases). Trimming left V 5 bases short and J 7 bases short, with 12 bases between. The length of the CDR3 is 13 residues. CDR1 is LNHDA, CDR2 SQIVND, per germline (reference sequence). The CDR3 spells CASSPTGENIQYF. The DNA for the CDR3 is TGTGCCAGTAGTCCGACAGGAGAGAACATTCAGTACTTC.

There are many counts of this clonotype. J is TRBJ1-1 and V is TRBV7-9, with D maybe TRBD1 (6 bases). V lost 11 bases, J lost 1 base, and 14 bases lay in between. CDR1 and CDR2 from the germline V gene are SEHNR and FQNEAQ (reference sequence). CDR3 length: 13 residues. In DNA, the CDR3 is TGTGCCGGAAACAGGGCTGAGAACACTGAAGCTTTCTTT. This codes for CAGNRAENTEAFF.

This clonotype occurred many times. V usage is TRBV7-2 and J usage is TRBJ1-4; 7 bases are a match to TRBD1. Germline V gene lookup returns CDR1 SGHTA and CDR2 FQGNSA. With V trimmed by 4 bases and J by 5 bases, 7 bases remained unmatched. This CDR3 is 15 amino acids long. CDR3 in DNA: TGTGCCAGCAGCTCCCAAGGGGGACAGAATGAAAAACTGTTTTTT. It is translated as CASSSQGGQNEKLFF.

This clonotype was seen repeatedly, ten times or more. The chain uses TRBV18 and TRBJ2-2; D assignment may be TRBD1 or TRBD2 (6 bases each). Trimming stripped 0 bases from V and 7 bases from J, with 15 bases between. CDR3 length: 16 amino acids. Germline V gene lookup returns CDR1 KGHSH and CDR2 LQKENI. CDR3 sequence: CASSPPVSGAGGELFF. CDR3 DNA sequence: TGTGCCAGCTCACCACCAGTTTCGGGGGCAGGCGGGGAGCTGTTTTTT.

This clonotype occurred a few times. This chain links TRBV20-1 with TRBJ2-4, with D possibly TRBD1 on 6 matching bases. V lost 5 bases, J lost 0 bases, and 8 bases lay in between. This CDR3 spans 13 amino acids. The germline V gene encodes CDR1 DFQATT and CDR2 SNEGSKA (reference sequence). The CDR3 DNA follows: TGCAGTGCTGCACAGGGAGCCAAAAACATTCAGTACTTC. It yields the protein CSAAQGAKNIQYF.

The V and J genes are TRBV20-1 and TRBJ2-5; 15 bases are shared with TRBD2. Per germline, CDR1 DFQATT and CDR2 SNEGSKA (reference sequence). With V trimmed by 6 bases and J by 5 bases, 10 bases remained unmatched. The CDR3 length is 16 residues. The CDR3 loop is CSAPGLAGGPRETQYF. The CDR3 DNA is TGCAGTGCCCCCGGACTAGCGGGAGGGCCGAGGGAGACCCAGTACTTC.

Of note for this clonotype: This could be a read error, since a much larger clone is one nucleotide away. The CDR3 here is CASSYSNTEAFF. The CDR3 DNA sequence: TGTGCCAGCAGTTACTCGAACACTGAAGCTTTCTTT. The chain is built from TRBV6-5 and TRBJ1-1; D call uncertain. Germline CDR1 MNHEY, CDR2 SVGAGI. Trimming left V 0 bases short and J 1 base short, with 0 bases between. This CDR3 contains 12 residues.

J is TRBJ1-2 and V is TRBV20-1; weak D call: TRBD1 (6 bases). The ends were cut back, 0 bases at V and 10 bases at J, with 18 bases in the middle. CDR3 size: 14 residues. Germline V lookup: CDR1 DFQATT, CDR2 SNEGSKA (reference sequence). The CDR3 nucleotides read TGCAGTGCTAGAGATCAAGTCGCAGGGGAGGCCTACACCTTC. This encodes CSARDQVAGEAYTF.

V and J are TRBV12-3 or TRBV12-4 and TRBJ2-2; no definite D call. The CDR3 spans 16 residues. Trimming left V 5 bases short and J 5 bases short, with 18 bases between. The CDR3 DNA is TGTGCCAGCAGTACATCGGACCCATACGGGACCGGGGAGCTGTTTTTT. Translation: CASSTSDPYGTGELFF.

This clonotype has ten or more counts. The rearrangement joins TRBV24-1 to TRBJ2-5; 9 bases agree with TRBD2. V lost 4 bases to trimming and J lost 5 bases; unmatched junction nucleotides: 7. The CDR3 sequence is 15 residues long. Germline values: CDR1 KGHDR, CDR2 SFDVKD. CDR3 amino acids: CATSEGSGSRETQYF. In nucleotides, the CDR3 is TGTGCCACCAGTGAGGGTAGCGGGAGTAGGGAGACCCAGTACTTC.

This chain joins TRBV29-1 and TRBJ2-1; the D gene is possibly TRBD1 (5 bases). The CDR3 has 13 amino acids. CDR1 SQVTM and CDR2 ANQGSEA come from the germline V gene. V lost 0 bases and J lost 7, with 10 bases in between. The CDR3 DNA follows: TGCAGCGTTGAAGATTTCAGGGTAAATGAGCAGTTCTTC. It is translated as CSVEDFRVNEQFF.

The chain combines TRBV27 with TRBJ2-7; no clear D. The CDR3 runs 14 residues. The V end lost 5 bases, the J end lost 0 bases, and 11 bases lay between the germline ends. Germline CDR1 MNHEY, CDR2 SMNVEV (reference sequence). The CDR3 DNA sequence: TGTGCCAGCAGTGAGAGCCCTACCTCCTACGAGCAGTACTTC. This translates into CASSESPTSYEQYF.

This clonotype has more than one count but fewer than ten. This chain connects TRBV12-3 or TRBV12-4 to TRBJ2-3; either TRBD1 or TRBD2 may supply D (6 bases each). The CDR3 is made up of 15 amino acids. V shed 5 bases and J shed 0 bases, with 12 bases lying between them. In nucleotides, the CDR3 is TGTGCCAGCAGTCCTTGGGGGGCAAGCACAGATACGCAGTATTTT. Its translation: CASSPWGASTDTQYF.

V usage is TRBV19 and J usage is TRBJ2-1, with 7 bases fitting TRBD1. The CDR3 loop spans 14 amino acids. V gave up 3 bases and J gave up 10 bases; unmatched junction bases: 9. Per the germline V gene, CDR1 is LNHDA and CDR2 is SQIVND (reference sequence). The CDR3 DNA is TGTGCCAGTAGTATCGGGACAGCGAGAATGGAGCAGTTCTTC. Its translation is CASSIGTARMEQFF.

The rearrangement links TRBV20-1 to TRBJ2-1; D gene uncertain. CDR1 and CDR2 (germline): DFQATT, SNEGSKA (reference sequence). This CDR3 region has 13 residues. V was clipped by 0 bases and J by 4 bases, with 7 bases between them. CDR3: CSARDSRYNEQFF. The CDR3, as DNA: TGCAGTGCTAGAGATTCGCGGTACAATGAGCAGTTCTTC.

At least ten counts were recorded for this clonotype. The rearrangement joins TRBV11-2 to TRBJ2-7; 9 nucleotides match TRBD2. CDR3 length equals 17 residues. V gave up 5 bases and J gave up 4 bases; unmatched junction bases: 15. Germline CDR1 and CDR2: SGHAT and FQNNGV. The CDR3 nucleotides are TGTGCCAGCAGCACCCACCGCGGGGGCGGGAGGGTTTACGAGCAGTACTTC. As protein: CASSTHRGGGRVYEQYF.

As concerns this clonotype: This may come from a read error, since a much larger clone is one base off. The chain uses TRBV18 and TRBJ2-7; D unclear. This CDR3 is 16 amino acids long. Germline CDR1 KGHSH, CDR2 LQKENI. The germline V and J ends were trimmed by 6 bases and 5 bases, with 23 bases remaining between them. The CDR3 sequence is CASSPLGGPRRDEQYF. The CDR3 DNA is TGTGCCAGCTCCCCCTTAGGCGGCCCAAGACGCGACGAGCAGTACTTC.

A few counts support this clonotype. The chain joins TRBV7-2 to TRBJ2-7; 7 bases agree with TRBD1. Germline V gene data show CDR1 as SGHTA and CDR2 as FQGNSA. CDR3 length equals 13 residues. After removal of 5 bases from V and 3 bases from J, the junction contained 4 bases not matched to a gene. The CDR3 DNA sequence: TGTGCCAGCAGCCTCTGGGACAGCTACGAGCAGTACTTC. It codes for CASSLWDSYEQYF.

This clonotype has more than one count but fewer than ten. The chain carries TRBV28 and TRBJ2-1; weak D call: TRBD1 (6 bases). The CDR3 length is 15 residues. The germline V gene encodes CDR1 MDHEN and CDR2 SYDVKM. V gave up 5 bases and J gave up 4 bases, with 15 bases separating them. CDR3 residues: CASSLNPTGYNEQFF. In DNA, the CDR3 is TGTGCCAGCAGTCTCAACCCAACAGGGTACAATGAGCAGTTCTTC.

The chain's CDR3 is CASSRGVPETQYF. CDR3 nucleotides: TGTGCCAGCAGCCGGGGCGTTCCGGAGACCCAGTACTTC. The gene calls are TRBV11-2 and TRBJ2-5; possibly TRBD1 or TRBD2 for D (5 bases each). Trimming took 5 bases from V and 5 from J, leaving 12 bases between them. The germline V gene has CDR1 SGHAT and CDR2 FQNNGV. The CDR3 runs 13 residues.

This clonotype was observed at least ten times. J is TRBJ2-6 and V is TRBV9; D uncertain. The germline V gene has CDR1 SGDLS and CDR2 YYNGEE. The germline V and J ends were trimmed by 2 bases and 0 bases, with 6 bases remaining between them. The CDR3 extends over 15 amino acids. This chain's CDR3 is CASSVGSSGANVLTF. For the CDR3, the DNA is TGTGCCAGCAGCGTCGGCAGCTCTGGGGCCAACGTCCTGACTTTC.

This chain links TRBV7-6 with TRBJ2-7; 10 bases line up with TRBD1. V gave up 5 bases and J gave up 5 bases; unmatched junction bases: 6. The CDR3 is made up of 14 amino acids. Germline loops: CDR1 SGHVS, CDR2 FNYEAQ. In DNA form, the CDR3 reads TGTGCCAGCAGCCCTCGGACAGGGGGAAACGAGCAGTACTTC. Residues: CASSPRTGGNEQYF.

This clonotype was seen ten or more times. The chain uses TRBV30 and TRBJ1-5; D is unclear. This CDR3 has 13 residues. Between the trimmed V and J ends, which lost 3 bases and 6 bases, there was a span of 12 bases. Germline lookup yields CDR1 GTSNPN and CDR2 SVGIG (reference sequence). CDR3 sequence (DNA): TGTGCCTGGAGCGGACTCCCAGGTCAGCCCCAGCATTTT. This translates into CAWSGLPGQPQHF.

The rearrangement joins TRBV4-1 to TRBJ2-3; a possible D gene is TRBD1 (5 bases). V lost 3 bases and J lost 5, with 12 bases in between. CDR3 length: 14 amino acids. CDR1 MGHRA and CDR2 YSYEKL come from the germline V gene. The CDR3 reads CASSQGLGGDTQYF. In DNA form, the CDR3 reads TGCGCCAGCAGCCAGGGGCTTGGTGGAGATACGCAGTATTTT.

This clonotype was observed many times. The chain recombines TRBV5-1 with TRBJ2-1; perhaps TRBD2 as D (5 bases). The CDR3 runs to 16 residues. V was pared by 4 bases and J by 1 base, with 15 bases between. In germline, CDR1 is SGHRS, CDR2 YFSETQ. Here the CDR3 reads CASSPAGSLSYNEQFF. The CDR3 nucleotides read TGCGCCAGCAGCCCGGCGGGTAGCCTATCCTACAATGAGCAGTTCTTC.

This clonotype was seen ten or more times. The V call is TRBV7-2, the J call TRBJ1-1; possibly TRBD1 for D (5 bases). CDR3 length: 13 amino acids. Germline V CDR1 and CDR2: SGHTA, FQGNSA. V was pared by 5 bases and J by 5 bases, with 12 bases between. DNA of the CDR3: TGTGCCAGCAGCCGACAGCTTCTGACTGAAGCTTTCTTT. Protein product: CASSRQLLTEAFF.

This chain links TRBV20-1 with TRBJ2-7; 8 bases agree with TRBD2. Germline lookup yields CDR1 DFQATT and CDR2 SNEGSKA (reference sequence). CDR3 length: 12 residues. CDR3: CITAGEGREQYF. The DNA of the CDR3 is TGCATCACAGCGGGAGAGGGTCGCGAGCAGTACTTC.